Presented here are 10 T cell receptor beta chains from one specimen sequenced in a study of CD8 T cells in ankylosing spondylitis. In TCRdb, the 5' RACE reads were re-called with MiXCR into one record per CDR3 protein. This sample carries about 52,000 distinct CDR3 sequences, less than 8.5% of them seen once, and the ten largest clones take 8% to 9.5%. Sequenced: blood, either unsorted or a sorted T cell fraction (not recorded which). All receptors come from a female donor with ankylosing spondylitis or in good health (not recorded which).

This clonotype has a count of ten or more. This chain joins TRBV20-1 and TRBJ1-2, with D possibly matching TRBD1 (5 bases). This CDR3 spans 15 amino acids. V shed 5 bases and J shed 5 bases, with 21 bases lying between them. Per the germline V gene, CDR1 is DFQATT and CDR2 is SNEGSKA (reference sequence). The CDR3 nucleotides read TGCAGTGCTGCAGACTTGGAAGACAGTCTGTATGGCTACACCTTC. Encoded protein: CSAADLEDSLYGYTF.

In this sample, this clonotype turned up many times. This chain joins TRBV5-1 and TRBJ1-1, with 7 nucleotides matching TRBD1. The CDR3 is 13 amino acids. After removal of 3 bases from V and 5 bases from J, the junction contained 4 bases not matched to a gene. The V gene's germline CDR1 is SGHRS and CDR2 YFSETQ. DNA of the CDR3: TGCGCCAGCAGCTCGGGACAGCTAACTGAAGCTTTCTTT. Translation: CASSSGQLTEAFF.

This clonotype was counted ten times or more. V is TRBV5-6 and J is TRBJ1-2, with D possibly being TRBD1 (5 bases). CDR1 and CDR2 from the germline V gene are SGHDT and YYEEEE. The CDR3 contains 15 residues. V shed 5 bases and J shed 0 bases, with 14 bases lying between them. The CDR3 spells CASRQGPVANYGYTF. In nucleotides, the CDR3 is TGTGCCAGCAGGCAGGGACCCGTAGCTAACTATGGCTACACCTTC.

In its sample, this clonotype was seen many times. The chain has TRBV10-3 and TRBJ2-5, with TRBD2 as a possible D gene (5 bases). CDR1 is ENHRY, CDR2 SYGVKD, per germline. The CDR3 is 14 residues long. V lost 0 bases and J 2 bases, leaving 7 bases between the germline ends. CDR3 region: CAISESSGQETQYF. The CDR3 DNA reads TGTGCCATCAGTGAGTCCTCGGGACAAGAGACCCAGTACTTC.

The J gene is TRBJ2-1, the V gene TRBV4-2; D may be TRBD1 or TRBD2 (5 bases each). From germline, CDR1 is LGHNA and CDR2 YNFKEQ. The CDR3 is made up of 14 amino acids. Trimming cost V 9 bases and J 3 bases, with 15 bases left between them. CDR3 bases: TGTGCCAGGGGCCCCGGGACCAACTACAATGAGCAGTTCTTC. As protein: CARGPGTNYNEQFF.

This chain uses TRBV20-1 with TRBJ2-1; 7 nucleotides agree with TRBD2. The CDR3 spans 16 residues. Germline CDR1 DFQATT, CDR2 SNEGSKA (reference sequence). V lost 1 base, J lost 1 base, and 7 bases stayed unmatched. The CDR3 nucleotides are TGCAGTGCTAGAGTGGGGCTAGCGGTATCCTACAATGAGCAGTTCTTC. Residues: CSARVGLAVSYNEQFF.

This chain connects TRBV3-1 to TRBJ1-3; 7 bases are a match to TRBD1. Germline CDR1 reads LGHDT; CDR2 reads YNNKEL (reference sequence). The V and J ends lost 5 bases and 0 bases, in that order; junction bases with no gene match: 13. This CDR3 region has 18 residues. Here the CDR3 reads CASSSRGGQEFSGNTIYF. The CDR3 region has the DNA TGTGCCAGCAGCTCCAGAGGCGGACAGGAATTCTCTGGAAACACCATATATTTT.

The J gene is TRBJ1-1, the V gene TRBV5-1; TRBD1 might be the D (5 bases). V lost 0 bases and J 1 base, leaving 16 bases between the germline ends. CDR3 length: 17 amino acids. Germline CDR1 reads SGHRS; CDR2 reads YFSETQ. CDR3 amino acids: CASSLDRKAPGNTEAFF. The CDR3 nucleotides read TGCGCCAGCAGCTTGGACAGGAAGGCCCCCGGGAACACTGAAGCTTTCTTT.

This clonotype was observed at least ten times. The chain carries TRBV5-1 and TRBJ2-5; 11 bases agree with TRBD2. The V gene end was trimmed by 2 bases and the J gene end by 2 bases; junction bases not matched to a gene: 5. The CDR3 extends over 16 amino acids. CDR1 is SGHRS, CDR2 YFSETQ, per germline. The CDR3 is CASSFSGGAEQETQYF. The CDR3 DNA reads TGCGCCAGCAGCTTTAGCGGGGGGGCAGAACAAGAGACCCAGTACTTC.

There are many counts of this clonotype. The V gene is TRBV15, the J gene TRBJ2-5; D is unclear. With 0 bases removed from V and 0 bases from J, the gap between germline ends came to 8 bases. Germline V gene lookup returns CDR1 LNHNV and CDR2 YYDKDF (reference sequence). This CDR3 is 15 amino acids long. As DNA, the CDR3 is TGTGCCACCAGCAGAGAAGGACGGGACCAAGAGACCCAGTACTTC. It specifies CATSREGRDQETQYF.